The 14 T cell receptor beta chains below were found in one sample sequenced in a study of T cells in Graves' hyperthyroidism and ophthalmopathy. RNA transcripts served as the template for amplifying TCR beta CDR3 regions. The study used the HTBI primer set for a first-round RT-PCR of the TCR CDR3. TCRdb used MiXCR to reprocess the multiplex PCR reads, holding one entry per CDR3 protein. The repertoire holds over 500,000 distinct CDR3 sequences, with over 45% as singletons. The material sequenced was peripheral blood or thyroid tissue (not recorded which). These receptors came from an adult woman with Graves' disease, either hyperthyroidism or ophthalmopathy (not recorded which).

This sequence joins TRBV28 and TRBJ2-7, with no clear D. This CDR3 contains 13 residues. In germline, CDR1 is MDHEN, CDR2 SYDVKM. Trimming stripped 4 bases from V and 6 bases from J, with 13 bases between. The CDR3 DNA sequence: TGTGCCAGCAGTTCCTCCGTGGTATTCGAGCAGTACTTC. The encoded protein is CASSSSVVFEQYF.

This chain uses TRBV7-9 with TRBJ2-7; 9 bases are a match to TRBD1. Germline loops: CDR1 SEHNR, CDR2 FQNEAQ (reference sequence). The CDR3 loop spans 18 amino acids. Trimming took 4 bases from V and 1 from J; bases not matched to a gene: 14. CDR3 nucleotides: TGTGCCAGCAGCTCCTCCTCCTCCCGGACAGGGGTGTCCTACGAGCAGTACTTC. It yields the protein CASSSSSSRTGVSYEQYF. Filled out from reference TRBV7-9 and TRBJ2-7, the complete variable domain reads DTGVSQNPRHKITKRGQNVTFRCDPISEHNRLYWYRQTLGQGPEFLTYFQNEAQLEKSRLLSDRFSAERPKGSFSTLEIQRTEQGDSAMYLCASSSSSSRTGVSYEQYFGPGTRLTVT.

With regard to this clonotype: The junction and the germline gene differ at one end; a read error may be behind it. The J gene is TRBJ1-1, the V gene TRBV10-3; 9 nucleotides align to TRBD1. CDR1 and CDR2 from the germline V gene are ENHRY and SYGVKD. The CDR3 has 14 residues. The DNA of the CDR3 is TGTGCCACCAGTGACAGGGGGATCGGCACTGAAGCTTTCTTT. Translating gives CATSDRGIGTEAFF.

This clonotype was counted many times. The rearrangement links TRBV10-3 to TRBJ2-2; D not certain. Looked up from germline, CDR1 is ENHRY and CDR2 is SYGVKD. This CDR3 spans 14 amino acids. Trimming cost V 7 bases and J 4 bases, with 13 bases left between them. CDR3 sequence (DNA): TGTGCCATCAAGGATAGTTCTTTCACCGGGGAGCTGTTTTTT. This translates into CAIKDSSFTGELFF.

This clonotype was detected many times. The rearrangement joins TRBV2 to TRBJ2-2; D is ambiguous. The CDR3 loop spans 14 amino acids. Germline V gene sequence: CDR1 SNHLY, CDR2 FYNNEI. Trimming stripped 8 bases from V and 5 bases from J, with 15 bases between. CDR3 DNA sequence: TGTGCCAGCCTCTCCCGGGTAGGGACCGGGGAGCTGTTTTTT. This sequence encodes CASLSRVGTGELFF.

DNA of the CDR3: TGTGCCACCAGCAGAGAACTACAAAGCACAGATACGCAGTATTTT. Its protein product is CATSRELQSTDTQYF. V usage is TRBV15 and J usage is TRBJ2-3; D unresolved. Germline CDR1 is LNHNV and CDR2 is YYDKDF (reference sequence). The V gene lost 0 bases and the J gene lost 0 bases, with 7 bases spanning the gap. This CDR3 comprises 15 residues.

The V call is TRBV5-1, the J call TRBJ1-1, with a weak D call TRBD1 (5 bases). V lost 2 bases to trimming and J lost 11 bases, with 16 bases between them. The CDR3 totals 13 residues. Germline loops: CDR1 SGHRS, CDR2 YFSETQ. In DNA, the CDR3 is TGCGCCAGCAGCTTAAGTACGGGGCTGGGGGCTTTCTTT. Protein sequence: CASSLSTGLGAFF.

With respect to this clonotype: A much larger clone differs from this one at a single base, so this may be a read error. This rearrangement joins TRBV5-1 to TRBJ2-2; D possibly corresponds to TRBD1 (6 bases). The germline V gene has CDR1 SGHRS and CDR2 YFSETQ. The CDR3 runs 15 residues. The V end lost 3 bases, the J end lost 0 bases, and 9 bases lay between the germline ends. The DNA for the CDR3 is TGCGCCAGCAGCTCGGGACACACGAACACCGGGGAGCTGTTTTTT. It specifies CASSSGHTNTGELFF.

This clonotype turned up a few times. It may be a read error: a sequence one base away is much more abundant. The CDR3 sequence is CATQGRRTGELFF. In DNA, the CDR3 is TGTGCCACACAGGGCCGGCGAACCGGGGAGCTGTTTTTT. This chain joins TRBV19 and TRBJ2-2; the D gene is possibly TRBD1 (6 bases). Trimming left V 10 bases short and J 5 bases short, with 14 bases between. The CDR3 covers 13 residues. CDR1 and CDR2 from the germline V gene are LNHDA and SQIVND (reference sequence).

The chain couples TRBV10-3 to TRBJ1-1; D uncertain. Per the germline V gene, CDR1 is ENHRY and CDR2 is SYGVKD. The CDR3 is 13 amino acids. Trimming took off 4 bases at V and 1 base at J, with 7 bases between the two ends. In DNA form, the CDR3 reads TGTGCCATCAGTGGGGTTCCGAACACTGAAGCTTTCTTT. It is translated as CAISGVPNTEAFF.

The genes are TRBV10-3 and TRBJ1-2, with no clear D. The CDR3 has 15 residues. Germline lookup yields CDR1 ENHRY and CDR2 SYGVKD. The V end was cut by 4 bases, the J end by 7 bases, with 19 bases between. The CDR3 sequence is CAISVVGRILSGYTF. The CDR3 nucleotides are TGTGCCATCAGTGTTGTAGGAAGGATCTTAAGTGGCTACACCTTC.

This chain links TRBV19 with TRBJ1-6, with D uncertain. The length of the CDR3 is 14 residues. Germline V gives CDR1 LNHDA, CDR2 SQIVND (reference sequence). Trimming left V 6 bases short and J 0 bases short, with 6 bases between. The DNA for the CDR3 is TGTGCCAGTAGGATGAGCTCCTATAATTCACCCCTCCACTTT. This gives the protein CASRMSSYNSPLHF.

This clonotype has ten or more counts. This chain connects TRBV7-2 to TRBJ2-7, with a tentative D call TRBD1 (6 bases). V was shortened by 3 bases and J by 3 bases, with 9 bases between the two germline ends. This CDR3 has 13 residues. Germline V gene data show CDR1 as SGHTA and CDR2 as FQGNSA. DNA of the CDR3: TGTGCCAGCAGCTTCGGACAGATCTACGAGCAGTACTTC. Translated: CASSFGQIYEQYF.

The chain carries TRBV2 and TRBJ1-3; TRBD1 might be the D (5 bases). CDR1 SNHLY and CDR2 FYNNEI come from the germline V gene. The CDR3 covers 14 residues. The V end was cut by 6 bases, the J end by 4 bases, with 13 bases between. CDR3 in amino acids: CASRAGTEGNTIYF. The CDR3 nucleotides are TGTGCCAGCAGGGCGGGGACGGAAGGAAACACCATATATTTT.